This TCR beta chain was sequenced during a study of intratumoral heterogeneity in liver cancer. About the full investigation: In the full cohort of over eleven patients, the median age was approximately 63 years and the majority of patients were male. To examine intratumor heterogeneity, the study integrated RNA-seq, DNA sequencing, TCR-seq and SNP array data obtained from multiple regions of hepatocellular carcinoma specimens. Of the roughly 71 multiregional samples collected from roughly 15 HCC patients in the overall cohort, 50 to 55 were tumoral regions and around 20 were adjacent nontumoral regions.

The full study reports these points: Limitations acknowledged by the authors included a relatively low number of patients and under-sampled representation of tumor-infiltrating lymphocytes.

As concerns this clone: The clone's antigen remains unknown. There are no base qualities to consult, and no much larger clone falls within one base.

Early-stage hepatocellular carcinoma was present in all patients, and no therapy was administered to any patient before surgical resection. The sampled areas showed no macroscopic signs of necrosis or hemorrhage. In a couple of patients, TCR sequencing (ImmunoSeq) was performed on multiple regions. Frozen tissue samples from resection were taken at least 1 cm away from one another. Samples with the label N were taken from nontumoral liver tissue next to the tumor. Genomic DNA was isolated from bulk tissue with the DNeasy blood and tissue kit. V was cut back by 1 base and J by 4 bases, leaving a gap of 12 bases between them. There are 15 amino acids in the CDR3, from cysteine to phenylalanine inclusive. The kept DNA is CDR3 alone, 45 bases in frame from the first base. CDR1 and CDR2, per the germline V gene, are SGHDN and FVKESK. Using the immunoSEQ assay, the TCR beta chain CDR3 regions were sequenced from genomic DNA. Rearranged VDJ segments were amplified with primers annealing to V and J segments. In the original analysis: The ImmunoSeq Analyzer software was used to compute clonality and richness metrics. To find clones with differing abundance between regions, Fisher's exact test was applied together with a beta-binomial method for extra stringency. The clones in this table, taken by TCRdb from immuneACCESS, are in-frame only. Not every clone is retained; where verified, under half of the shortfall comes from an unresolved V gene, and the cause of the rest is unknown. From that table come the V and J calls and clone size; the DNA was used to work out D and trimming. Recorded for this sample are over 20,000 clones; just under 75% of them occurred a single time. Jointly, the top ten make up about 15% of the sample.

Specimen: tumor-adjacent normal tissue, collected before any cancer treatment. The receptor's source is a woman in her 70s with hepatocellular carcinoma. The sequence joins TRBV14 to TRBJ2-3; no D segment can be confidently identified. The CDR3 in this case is CASSQARRWADTQYF. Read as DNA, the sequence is TGTGCCAGCAGCCAAGCTAGAAGATGGGCAGATACGCAGTATTTT. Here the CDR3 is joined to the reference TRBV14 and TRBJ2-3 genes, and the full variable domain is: EAGVTQFPSHSVIEKGQTVTLRCDPISGHDNLYWYRRVMGKEIKFLLHFVKESKQDESGMPNNRFLAERTGGTYSTLKVQPAELEDSGVYFCASSQARRWADTQYFGPGTRLTVL.